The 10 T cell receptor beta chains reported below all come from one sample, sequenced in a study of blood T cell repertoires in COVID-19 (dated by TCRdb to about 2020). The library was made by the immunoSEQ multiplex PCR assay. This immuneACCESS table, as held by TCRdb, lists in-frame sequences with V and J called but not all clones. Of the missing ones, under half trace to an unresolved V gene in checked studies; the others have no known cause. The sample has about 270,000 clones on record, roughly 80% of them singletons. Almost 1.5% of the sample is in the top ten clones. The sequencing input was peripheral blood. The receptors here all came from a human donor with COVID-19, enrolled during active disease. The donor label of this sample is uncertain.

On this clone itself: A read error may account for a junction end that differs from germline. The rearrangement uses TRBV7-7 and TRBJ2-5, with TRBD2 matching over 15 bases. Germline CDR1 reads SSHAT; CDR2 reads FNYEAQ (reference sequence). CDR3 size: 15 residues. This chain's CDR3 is CASSQGLAGGETQYF. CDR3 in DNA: TGTGCTAGCAGCCAGGGACTAGCGGGAGGAGAGACCCAGTACTTC.

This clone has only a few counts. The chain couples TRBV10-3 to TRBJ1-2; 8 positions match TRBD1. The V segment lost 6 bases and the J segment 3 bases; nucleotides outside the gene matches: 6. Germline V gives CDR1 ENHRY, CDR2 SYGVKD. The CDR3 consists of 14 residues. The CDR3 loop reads CAIRPVQGDYGYTF. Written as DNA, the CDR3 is TGTGCCATCAGGCCTGTACAGGGGGACTATGGCTACACCTTC.

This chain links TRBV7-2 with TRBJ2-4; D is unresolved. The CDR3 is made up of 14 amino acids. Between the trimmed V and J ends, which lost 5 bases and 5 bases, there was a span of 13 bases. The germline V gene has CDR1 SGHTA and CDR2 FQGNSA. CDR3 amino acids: CASSPMPVQNIQYF. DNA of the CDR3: TGTGCCAGCAGCCCTATGCCGGTCCAAAACATTCAGTACTTC. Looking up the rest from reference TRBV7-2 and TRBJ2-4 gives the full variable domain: GAGVSQSPSNKVTEKGKDVELRCDPISGHTALYWYRQSLGQGLEFLIYFQGNSAPDKSGLPSDRFSAERTGGSVSTLTIQRTQQEDSAVYLCASSPMPVQNIQYFGAGTRLSVL.

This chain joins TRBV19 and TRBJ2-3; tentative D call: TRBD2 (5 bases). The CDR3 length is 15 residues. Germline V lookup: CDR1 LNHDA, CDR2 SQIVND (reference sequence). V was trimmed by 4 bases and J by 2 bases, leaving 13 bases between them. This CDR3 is CASSTASGTTDTQYF. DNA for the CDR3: TGTGCCAGTAGTACGGCCAGCGGAACCACAGATACGCAGTATTTT.

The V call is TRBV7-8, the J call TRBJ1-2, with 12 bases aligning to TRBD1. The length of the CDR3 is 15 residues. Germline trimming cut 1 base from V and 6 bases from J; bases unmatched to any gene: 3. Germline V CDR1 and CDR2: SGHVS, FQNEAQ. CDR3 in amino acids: CASSLGGQGADGYTF. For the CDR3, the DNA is TGTGCCAGCAGCTTAGGGGGACAGGGGGCGGATGGCTACACCTTC.

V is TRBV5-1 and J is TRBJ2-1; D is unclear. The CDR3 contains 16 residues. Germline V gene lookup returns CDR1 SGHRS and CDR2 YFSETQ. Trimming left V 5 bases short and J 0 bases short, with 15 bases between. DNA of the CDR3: TGCGCCAGCAGTTTTGGGCCCGGTAGCTCCTACAATGAGCAGTTCTTC. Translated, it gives CASSFGPGSSYNEQFF.

The CDR3 nucleotides are TGTGCCAGTAGTACAACGCGGGGGCAAGGCAATCAGCCCCAGCATTTT. Residues: CASSTTRGQGNQPQHF. The genes are TRBV19 and TRBJ1-5; TRBD1 might be the D (6 bases). The CDR3 has 16 amino acids. With 4 bases removed from V and 2 bases from J, the gap between germline ends came to 15 bases. Germline V gives CDR1 LNHDA, CDR2 SQIVND (reference sequence).

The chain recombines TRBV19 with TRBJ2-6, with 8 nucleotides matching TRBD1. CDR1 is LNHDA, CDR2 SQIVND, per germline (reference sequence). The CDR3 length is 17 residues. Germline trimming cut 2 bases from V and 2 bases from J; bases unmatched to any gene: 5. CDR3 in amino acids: CASSIQGAGTGANVLTF. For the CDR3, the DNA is TGTGCCAGTAGTATACAGGGGGCTGGGACTGGGGCCAACGTCCTGACTTTC.

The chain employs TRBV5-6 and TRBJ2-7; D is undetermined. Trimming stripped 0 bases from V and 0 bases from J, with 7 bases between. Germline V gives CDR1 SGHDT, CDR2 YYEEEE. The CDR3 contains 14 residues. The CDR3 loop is CASSLDFASYEQYF. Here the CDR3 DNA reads TGTGCCAGCAGCTTGGACTTTGCCTCCTACGAGCAGTACTTC. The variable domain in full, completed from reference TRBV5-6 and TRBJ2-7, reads DAGVTQSPTHLIKTRGQQVTLRCSPKSGHDTVSWYQQALGQGPQFIFQYYEEEERQRGNFPDRFSGHQFPNYSSELNVNALLLGDSALYLCASSLDFASYEQYFGPGTRLTVT.

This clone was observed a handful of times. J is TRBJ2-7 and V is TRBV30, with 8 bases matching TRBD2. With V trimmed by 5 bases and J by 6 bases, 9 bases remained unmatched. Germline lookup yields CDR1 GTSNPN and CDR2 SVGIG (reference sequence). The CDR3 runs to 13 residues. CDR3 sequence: CAWSGGRRFEQYF. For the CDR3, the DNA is TGTGCCTGGTCGGGAGGGCGACGTTTCGAGCAGTACTTC.